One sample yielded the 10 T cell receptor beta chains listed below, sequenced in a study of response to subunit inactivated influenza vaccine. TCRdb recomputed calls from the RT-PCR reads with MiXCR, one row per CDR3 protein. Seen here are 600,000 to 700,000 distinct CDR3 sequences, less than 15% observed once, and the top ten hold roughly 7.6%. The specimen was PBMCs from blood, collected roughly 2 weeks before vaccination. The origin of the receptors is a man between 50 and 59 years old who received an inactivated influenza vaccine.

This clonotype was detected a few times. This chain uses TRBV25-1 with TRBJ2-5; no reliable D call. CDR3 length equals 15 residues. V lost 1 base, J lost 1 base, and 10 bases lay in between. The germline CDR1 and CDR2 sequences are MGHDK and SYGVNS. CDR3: CASSESSASQETQYF. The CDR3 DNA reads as TGTGCCAGCAGTGAATCATCGGCCTCCCAAGAGACCCAGTACTTC. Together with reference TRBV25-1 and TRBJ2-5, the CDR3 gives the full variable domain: EADIYQTPRYLVIGTGKKITLECSQTMGHDKMYWYQQDPGMELHLIHYSYGVNSTEKGDLSSESTVSRIRTEHFPLTLESARPSHTSQYLCASSESSASQETQYFGPGTRLLVL.

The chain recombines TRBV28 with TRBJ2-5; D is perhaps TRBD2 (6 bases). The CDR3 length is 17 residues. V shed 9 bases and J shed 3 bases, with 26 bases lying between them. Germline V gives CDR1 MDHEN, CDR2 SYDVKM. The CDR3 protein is CASLPDLRASVKETQYF. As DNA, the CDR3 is TGTGCCAGTTTACCCGATCTTCGGGCTAGCGTTAAAGAGACCCAGTACTTC.

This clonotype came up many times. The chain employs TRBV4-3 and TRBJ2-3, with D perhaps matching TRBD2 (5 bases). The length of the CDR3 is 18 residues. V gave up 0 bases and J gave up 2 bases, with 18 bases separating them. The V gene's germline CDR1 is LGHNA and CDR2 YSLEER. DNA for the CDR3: TGCGCCAGCAGCCAAGATAGGGTTGTCGACTACTCCACAGATACGCAGTATTTT. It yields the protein CASSQDRVVDYSTDTQYF.

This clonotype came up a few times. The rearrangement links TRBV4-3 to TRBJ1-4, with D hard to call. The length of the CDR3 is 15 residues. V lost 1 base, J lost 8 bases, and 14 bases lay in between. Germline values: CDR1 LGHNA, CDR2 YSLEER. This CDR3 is CASSQGTRRGEKLFF. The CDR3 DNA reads TGCGCCAGCAGCCAAGGGACCCGCCGAGGCGAAAAACTGTTTTTT.

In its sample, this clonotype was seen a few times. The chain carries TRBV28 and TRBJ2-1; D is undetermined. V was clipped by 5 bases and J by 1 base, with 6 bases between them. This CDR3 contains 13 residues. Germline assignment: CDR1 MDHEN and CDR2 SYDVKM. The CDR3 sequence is CASSNMSYNEQFF. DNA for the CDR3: TGTGCCAGCAGTAATATGTCCTACAATGAGCAGTTCTTC.

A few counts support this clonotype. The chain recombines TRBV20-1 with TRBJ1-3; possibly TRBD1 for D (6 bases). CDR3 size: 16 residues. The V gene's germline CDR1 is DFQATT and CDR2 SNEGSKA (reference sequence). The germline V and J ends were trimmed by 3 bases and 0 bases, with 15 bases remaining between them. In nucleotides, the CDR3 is TGCAGTGCTAGGAAGGGGGATTTTTCCTCTGGAAACACCATATATTTT. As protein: CSARKGDFSSGNTIYF.

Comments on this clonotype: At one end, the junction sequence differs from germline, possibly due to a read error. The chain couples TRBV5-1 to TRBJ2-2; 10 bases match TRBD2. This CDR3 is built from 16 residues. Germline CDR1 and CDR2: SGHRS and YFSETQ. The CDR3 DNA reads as TGCGCCAGCAGCTTGAAGGGACTAGCGCCGGGCGGGGAGCCGTTTTTT. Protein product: CASSLKGLAPGGEPFF. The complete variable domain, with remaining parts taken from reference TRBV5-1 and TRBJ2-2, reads KAGVTQTPRYLIKTRGQQVTLSCSPISGHRSVSWYQQTPGQGLQFLFEYFSETQRNKGNFPGRFSGRQFSNSRSEMNVSTLELGDSALYLCASSLKGLAPGGEPFFGEGSRLTVL.

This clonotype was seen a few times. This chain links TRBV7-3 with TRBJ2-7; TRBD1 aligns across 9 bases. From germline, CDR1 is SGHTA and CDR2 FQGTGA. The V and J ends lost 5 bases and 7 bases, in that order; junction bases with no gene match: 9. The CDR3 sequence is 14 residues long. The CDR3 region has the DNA TGTGCCAGCAGCCTACAGGGGGCGACGGGAGAGCAGTACTTC. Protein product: CASSLQGATGEQYF.

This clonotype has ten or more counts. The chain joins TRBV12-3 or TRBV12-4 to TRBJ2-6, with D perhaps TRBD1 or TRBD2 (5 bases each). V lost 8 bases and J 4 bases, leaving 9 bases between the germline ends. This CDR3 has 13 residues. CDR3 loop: CASVGTGANVLTF. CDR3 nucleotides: TGTGCCAGCGTGGGGACCGGGGCCAACGTCCTGACTTTC.

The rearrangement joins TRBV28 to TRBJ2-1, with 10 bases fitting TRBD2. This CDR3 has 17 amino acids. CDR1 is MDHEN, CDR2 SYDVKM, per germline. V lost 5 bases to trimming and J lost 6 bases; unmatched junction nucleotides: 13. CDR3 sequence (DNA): TGTGCCAGCAGTACGTTTGTCCTAGCGGGAGTGAGCAATGAGCAGTTCTTC. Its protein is CASSTFVLAGVSNEQFF.